Each of the 27 T cell receptor beta chains below was sequenced from the same sample in a study of blood T cell repertoires in COVID-19. The table came from immunoSEQ multiplex PCR; TCRdb's copy has only in-frame clones and leaves some out. The table records about 190,000 clones, roughly 80% of them present only once. The specimen sequenced was peripheral blood. These receptors originate from a man aged 55 to 70 with active or convalescent COVID-19.

In DNA, the CDR3 is TGCGCCAGCAGCCAAGAAGGTTGGGACTTCGGCGAGCAGTACTTC. This codes for CASSQEGWDFGEQYF. This chain joins TRBV4-1 and TRBJ2-7; the D gene is possibly TRBD2 (6 bases). The CDR3 totals 15 residues. Per the germline V gene, CDR1 is MGHRA and CDR2 is YSYEKL. The germline V and J ends were trimmed by 0 bases and 6 bases, with 15 bases remaining between them.

J is TRBJ1-6 and V is TRBV5-4, with D unclear. The CDR3 runs to 14 residues. Germline V CDR1 and CDR2: SGHNT, YYREEE (reference sequence). Trimming took 4 bases from V and 7 from J, leaving 12 bases between them. The CDR3 loop reads CASSPGIGNSPLHF. The CDR3 DNA sequence: TGTGCCAGCAGCCCCGGGATCGGGAATTCACCCCTCCACTTT.

Here the CDR3 reads CASSLSRFRGGEETQYF. In DNA, the CDR3 is TGTGCCAGCAGCCTATCTCGGTTTCGGGGCGGGGAAGAGACCCAGTACTTC. V usage is TRBV3-1 (or the pseudogene TRBV3-2) and J usage is TRBJ2-5; TRBD2 might be the D (6 bases). Germline CDR1 and CDR2: LGHDT and YNNKEL (reference sequence). Trimming cost V 4 bases and J 3 bases, with 21 bases left between them. The CDR3 length is 17 residues.

The chain uses TRBV28 and TRBJ2-1; D gene uncertain. Looked up from germline, CDR1 is MDHEN and CDR2 is SYDVKM. V was shortened by 7 bases and J by 4 bases, with 11 bases between the two germline ends. The CDR3 is 13 residues long. The CDR3, as DNA: TGTGCCAGCACCGTATCGGGTTACAATGAGCAGTTCTTC. Translated: CASTVSGYNEQFF.

The V call is TRBV6-2 or TRBV6-3, the J call TRBJ2-7, with 15 bases aligning to TRBD2. The V gene end was trimmed by 6 bases and the J gene end by 6 bases; junction bases not matched to a gene: 6. Germline CDR1 and CDR2: MNHEY and SVGEGT. This CDR3 contains 15 residues. The CDR3 loop is CASSPQGLAGGEQYF. The DNA of the CDR3 is TGTGCCAGCAGCCCCCAGGGACTAGCGGGAGGCGAGCAGTACTTC.

The V call is TRBV19, the J call TRBJ2-1, with D hard to call. This CDR3 spans 11 amino acids. V was pared by 5 bases and J by 10 bases, with 9 bases between. In germline, CDR1 is LNHDA, CDR2 SQIVND (reference sequence). The CDR3 region is CASSVLGEQFF. The CDR3 DNA is TGTGCCAGTAGTGTACTCGGGGAGCAGTTCTTC.

This clone was counted at least ten times. This same CDR3 is encoded by further DNA sequences in the sample. This chain connects TRBV7-2 to TRBJ1-1; D uncertain. Trimming took 4 bases from V and 0 from J, leaving 6 bases between them. CDR1 is SGHTA, CDR2 FQGNSA, per germline. The CDR3 extends over 13 amino acids. The CDR3 spells CASSSTVNTEAFF. The DNA for the CDR3 is TGTGCCAGCAGCTCTACGGTGAACACTGAAGCTTTCTTT. Complete variable domain (other parts from reference TRBV7-2 and TRBJ1-1): GAGVSQSPSNKVTEKGKDVELRCDPISGHTALYWYRQSLGQGLEFLIYFQGNSAPDKSGLPSDRFSAERTGGSVSTLTIQRTQQEDSAVYLCASSSTVNTEAFFGQGTRLTVV.

Concerning this clone: Other DNA sequences in the same sample also yield this CDR3. This chain joins TRBV2 and TRBJ2-2; 13 bases are shared with TRBD2. V was clipped by 8 bases and J by 6 bases; unmatched bases: 3. Germline CDR1 and CDR2: SNHLY and FYNNEI. This CDR3 has 14 residues. In DNA form, the CDR3 reads TGTGCCAGCCGTGGACTAGCGGGAGCCGGGGAGCTGTTTTTT. Its translation: CASRGLAGAGELFF.

J is TRBJ2-1 and V is TRBV10-3, with 12 bases aligning to TRBD2. J lost 0 bases, V lost 7 bases, and 7 bases had no gene match. Germline-derived CDR1 and CDR2 are ENHRY and SYGVKD. This CDR3 spans 17 amino acids. The CDR3 region is CAITSRTSGASYNEQFF. Written as DNA, the CDR3 is TGTGCCATCACCTCAAGGACTAGCGGGGCCTCCTACAATGAGCAGTTCTTC.

This clone occurred once. V and J are TRBV27 and TRBJ2-3; 7 bases map to TRBD1. Germline trimming cut 6 bases from V and 6 bases from J; bases unmatched to any gene: 9. The germline gives CDR1 MNHEY, CDR2 SMNVEV (reference sequence). The CDR3 totals 14 residues. The CDR3 DNA sequence: TGTGCCAGCAGGACTGCAAGGGGGCTGGATACGCAGTATTTT. Protein: CASRTARGLDTQYF.

The V call is TRBV19, the J call TRBJ2-1; 15 nucleotides match TRBD2. CDR3 length equals 17 residues. With V trimmed by 4 bases and J by 10 bases, 11 bases remained unmatched. Germline CDR1 is LNHDA and CDR2 is SQIVND (reference sequence). The CDR3 DNA reads as TGTGCCAGTAGTACCAATAGTCGAGGACTAGCGGGAGGGGAGCAGTTCTTC. It codes for CASSTNSRGLAGGEQFF.

This clone is termed medium-sized. V is TRBV5-6 and J is TRBJ1-2, with D maybe TRBD1 (6 bases). Germline V lookup: CDR1 SGHDT, CDR2 YYEEEE. V shed 4 bases and J shed 8 bases, with 21 bases lying between them. The CDR3 covers 15 residues. The CDR3 nucleotides are TGTGCCAGCAGCCTGGGTTCGTTTGGGGGCCGGGGCTACACCTTC. Protein: CASSLGSFGGRGYTF.

V is TRBV28 and J is TRBJ1-5, with 11 nucleotides matching TRBD1. The CDR3 is 15 residues long. J gave up 6 bases and V 2 bases, and 3 bases lay outside the gene matches. Germline CDR1 and CDR2: MDHEN and SYDVKM. This CDR3 reads CASSLGTGGLQPQHF. The CDR3 bases are TGTGCCAGCAGTTTAGGGACAGGGGGTCTTCAGCCCCAGCATTTT.

This clone was observed many times. For the CDR3, the DNA is TGTGCCATCAGCGACAGGACAGGGGGCAATGAGCAGTTCTTC. Translated: CAISDRTGGNEQFF. The rearrangement links TRBV10-3 to TRBJ2-1; 10 positions match TRBD1. The CDR3 runs to 14 residues. V shed 6 bases, J shed 6 bases, and the junction held 5 bases outside the gene matches. Germline loops: CDR1 ENHRY, CDR2 SYGVKD.

CDR3 nucleotides: TGTGCCAGCAGCGTACTAGGGGGCGCTGGGGCCAACGTCCTGACTTTC. This gives the protein CASSVLGGAGANVLTF. The chain uses TRBV9 and TRBJ2-6, with 7 positions matching TRBD1. The CDR3 covers 16 residues. Germline lookup yields CDR1 SGDLS and CDR2 YYNGEE. V lost 1 base to trimming and J lost 2 bases; unmatched junction nucleotides: 3.

V gene TRBV7-9 combines with J gene TRBJ2-1, with 8 bases aligning to TRBD2. CDR1 is SEHNR and CDR2 is FQNEAQ in the germline V gene (reference sequence). After removal of 5 bases from V and 0 bases from J, the junction contained 3 bases not matched to a gene. There are 15 residues in the CDR3. DNA of the CDR3: TGTGCCAGCAGCCTAAGCGGGAGCTCCTACAATGAGCAGTTCTTC. Its protein is CASSLSGSSYNEQFF.

The chain is built from TRBV6-6 and TRBJ2-1; 10 bases fit TRBD2. CDR1 is MNHNY, CDR2 SVGAGI, per germline (reference sequence). The CDR3 length is 16 residues. The V and J ends lost 6 bases and 8 bases, in that order; junction bases with no gene match: 13. CDR3 DNA: TGTGCCAGCAGAACCCCAAGCGGGAGGGCCTTATATGAGCAGTTCTTC. It translates to CASRTPSGRALYEQFF.

The gene calls are TRBV7-8 and TRBJ1-4; D unclear. The CDR3 totals 15 residues. Germline loops: CDR1 SGHVS, CDR2 FQNEAQ. V lost 3 bases and J lost 8, with 16 bases in between. In nucleotides, the CDR3 is TGTGCCAGCAGCTTGGCCGAAGTCACGCTGGAAAAACTGTTTTTT. It encodes CASSLAEVTLEKLFF.

This clone counts as large. The chain has TRBV4-2 and TRBJ1-4; D is unresolved. The CDR3 covers 16 residues. V dropped 0 bases and J dropped 5 bases, with 13 bases sitting between them. The germline V gene has CDR1 LGHNA and CDR2 YNFKEQ. Written as DNA, the CDR3 is TGTGCCAGCAGCCAAGATCCCGGGAGGGCAAATGAAAAACTGTTTTTT. Translation: CASSQDPGRANEKLFF.

This clone was found many times. The chain couples TRBV5-4 to TRBJ2-7; TRBD1 agrees at 11 bases. V gave up 4 bases and J gave up 2 bases; unmatched junction bases: 2. In germline, CDR1 is SGHNT, CDR2 YYREEE (reference sequence). CDR3 length: 14 amino acids. CDR3 sequence (DNA): TGTGCCAGCAGCCCGGGACAGGGGGCCTACGAGCAGTACTTC. Translating gives CASSPGQGAYEQYF.

This chain connects TRBV16 to TRBJ2-3; 10 nucleotides match TRBD1. The CDR3 totals 18 residues. Trimming removed 4 bases from V and 6 bases from J; junction bases left unmatched: 16. Germline CDR1 KGHSY, CDR2 FQNENV. This CDR3 reads CASSPPVTGQGGADTQYF. As DNA, the CDR3 is TGTGCCAGCAGCCCCCCGGTGACCGGACAGGGGGGTGCGGATACGCAGTATTTT.

This clone was detected only a few times. The chain recombines TRBV12-3 or TRBV12-4 with TRBJ1-2; D is unclear. V was clipped by 5 bases and J by 6 bases, with 7 bases between them. The CDR3 is 11 residues long. CDR3 loop: CASSLGDGYTF. The CDR3 DNA follows: TGTGCCAGCAGTCTGGGAGATGGCTACACCTTC.

This clone was seen more than once but under ten times. This chain connects TRBV9 to TRBJ2-7, with TRBD2 matching 7 bases. The CDR3 runs to 14 residues. The germline V gene encodes CDR1 SGDLS and CDR2 YYNGEE. Trimming took 4 bases from V and 7 from J; bases not matched to a gene: 11. CDR3 DNA sequence: TGTGCCAGCAGCTCCGGGACTACCCCCTGGGAGCAGTACTTC. Its protein is CASSSGTTPWEQYF.

The CDR3 DNA sequence: TGTGCCAGCAGCTCTCGGTACTCTGGGGCCAACGTCCTGACTTTC. This codes for CASSSRYSGANVLTF. This chain joins TRBV13 and TRBJ2-6, with D uncertain. Germline V lookup: CDR1 PRHDT, CDR2 FYEKMQ (reference sequence). This CDR3 comprises 15 residues. Trimming removed 4 bases at V and 0 bases at J, with 7 bases between.

The chain carries TRBV4-3 and TRBJ2-1, with TRBD2 matching 12 bases. Trimming removed 6 bases from V and 1 base from J; junction bases left unmatched: 13. There are 19 residues in the CDR3. CDR1 is LGHNA and CDR2 is YSLEER in the germline V gene. DNA for the CDR3: TGCGCCAGCAGACGTCGTGGGCTAGCGGGAGGGCCTTCCTACAATGAGCAGTTCTTC. It encodes CASRRRGLAGGPSYNEQFF.

This sequence joins TRBV12-2 and TRBJ2-7; the D call in the table, TRBD2, was not verified against the DNA. TRBV12-2 is a documented pseudogene. CDR3 length: 14 residues. CDR3 residues: CASRLASDVHEQYF. CDR3 nucleotide sequence: TGTGCAAGTCGCTTAGCTAGTGATGTACACGAGCAGTACTTC.

This sequence joins TRBV7-2 and TRBJ2-1; D remains unclear. The CDR3 contains 13 residues. Trimming shortened V by 5 bases and J by 5 bases, and 10 bases separated the two germline ends. CDR1 and CDR2 from the germline V gene are SGHTA and FQGNSA. In DNA form, the CDR3 reads TGTGCCAGCAGCCAAAGCGCGAACAATGAGCAGTTCTTC. Its protein is CASSQSANNEQFF.